The 19 T cell receptor beta chains in this list originate from one sample, sequenced in a study of radiation and T cells in renal cell carcinoma. The time point: blood 2 weeks post-SBRT. Treatment denoted: 15 Gy SBRT to primary tumor, nephrectomy 4 weeks later. Only in-frame clones appear in the TCRdb table, and some are missing; sequencing was by immunoSEQ multiplex PCR. The profile covers more than 150,000 clones, with roughly 89% appearing a single time and roughly 13% taken by the ten largest. The input for sequencing was blood, taken from a patient whose treatment included radiotherapy and nephrectomy. These receptors originate from a woman between 45 and 60 years old with renal cell carcinoma.

This clone has a handful of counts. The chain couples TRBV27 to TRBJ2-1; TRBD2 matches 10 bases. Germline lookup yields CDR1 MNHEY and CDR2 SMNVEV (reference sequence). J was trimmed by 6 bases and V by 2 bases; bases with no gene match: 13. The CDR3 is made up of 18 amino acids. CDR3 in DNA: TGTGCCAGCAGTTTACCGCTCCTGAGCGGGGGGGCCTCCAATGAGCAGTTCTTC. Protein product: CASSLPLLSGGASNEQFF.

The chain has TRBV19 and TRBJ2-3; 7 positions agree with TRBD1. V lost 3 bases, J lost 2 bases, and 11 bases stayed unmatched. The CDR3 is 17 residues long. Germline lookup yields CDR1 LNHDA and CDR2 SQIVND (reference sequence). CDR3: CASSMGFRGRATDTQYF. The CDR3 region has the DNA TGTGCCAGTAGTATGGGGTTCAGGGGGAGAGCCACAGATACGCAGTATTTT.

The genes are TRBV5-8 and TRBJ2-5; D may be TRBD2 (6 bases). Germline lookup yields CDR1 SGHTS and CDR2 YDEGEE. CDR3 length: 16 residues. V was shortened by 0 bases and J by 2 bases, with 14 bases between the two germline ends. The CDR3 coding sequence is TGTGCCAGCAGCTTGGTTTATTCTGGAGGGCAAGAGACCCAGTACTTC. This codes for CASSLVYSGGQETQYF.

V gene TRBV19 combines with J gene TRBJ1-1; TRBD1 is a possible D gene (5 bases). The CDR3 is 13 amino acids. V was clipped by 9 bases and J by 4 bases, with 15 bases between them. CDR1 is LNHDA and CDR2 is SQIVND in the germline V gene (reference sequence). The CDR3 DNA reads as TGTGCCAGCCGACGGGGGGAGGGCACTGAAGCTTTCTTT. Its protein is CASRRGEGTEAFF.

The rearrangement uses TRBV6-5 and TRBJ1-5; D not resolved. Looked up from germline, CDR1 is MNHEY and CDR2 is SVGAGI. Trimming took 4 bases from V and 2 from J, leaving 6 bases between them. This CDR3 is built from 13 residues. CDR3 amino acids: CASSWARNQPQHF. CDR3 DNA sequence: TGTGCCAGCAGTTGGGCGCGCAATCAGCCCCAGCATTTT.

The sample holds a few counts of this clone. The V call is TRBV5-6, the J call TRBJ2-1; D ambiguous. The germline V and J ends were trimmed by 6 bases and 4 bases, with 14 bases remaining between them. This CDR3 is 14 amino acids long. CDR1 and CDR2 from the germline V gene are SGHDT and YYEEEE. The CDR3 protein is CASTFRPRYNEQFF. For the CDR3, the DNA is TGTGCCAGCACCTTCCGACCCCGATACAATGAGCAGTTCTTC.

The CDR3 reads CASSVPGGNEQFF. For the CDR3, the DNA is TGTGCCAGTAGTGTCCCGGGGGGGAATGAGCAGTTCTTC. The chain carries TRBV19 and TRBJ2-1; TRBD2 agrees at 8 bases. Germline V gene lookup returns CDR1 LNHDA and CDR2 SQIVND (reference sequence). V dropped 5 bases and J dropped 7; count of bases not matched to a gene: 4. The CDR3 contains 13 residues. Drawing the rest from reference TRBV19 and TRBJ2-1, the complete variable domain is DGGITQSPKYLFRKEGQNVTLSCEQNLNHDAMYWYRQDPGQGLRLIYYSQIVNDFQKGDIAEGYSVSREKKESFPLTVTSAQKNPTAFYLCASSVPGGNEQFFGPGTRLTVL.

The chain joins TRBV19 to TRBJ2-5; D might be TRBD2 (7 bases). CDR1 and CDR2 from the germline V gene are LNHDA and SQIVND (reference sequence). The ends were cut back, 4 bases at V and 5 bases at J, with 20 bases in the middle. The CDR3 sequence is 16 residues long. As DNA, the CDR3 is TGTGCCAGTAGTAGCCACTCTCCGGGGGGCGGGGAGACCCAGTACTTC. It specifies CASSSHSPGGGETQYF.

The rearrangement joins TRBV15 to TRBJ1-5; D uncertain. The CDR3 contains 15 residues. Trimming removed 1 base at V and 0 bases at J, with 7 bases between. Per germline, CDR1 LNHNV and CDR2 YYDKDF (reference sequence). The CDR3 loop reads CATSRGQNSNQPQHF. CDR3 sequence (DNA): TGTGCCACCAGCAGAGGACAAAATAGCAATCAGCCCCAGCATTTT. The variable domain in full, with the rest retrieved from reference TRBV15 and TRBJ1-5, is DAMVIQNPRYQVTQFGKPVTLSCSQTLNHNVMYWYQQKSSQAPKLLFHYYDKDFNNEADTPDNFQSRRPNTSFCFLDIRSPGLGDTAMYLCATSRGQNSNQPQHFGDGTRLSIL.

With respect to this clone: The identical CDR3 is also encoded by other nucleotide sequences in the sample. As DNA, the CDR3 is TGTGCCTGGATGAAAGGGGGCAGCTCCTATAATTCACCCCTCCACTTT. It yields the protein CAWMKGGSSYNSPLHF. This chain uses TRBV30 with TRBJ1-6; 7 bases map to TRBD1. Germline CDR1 reads GTSNPN; CDR2 reads SVGIG (reference sequence). V was clipped by 4 bases and J by 0 bases; unmatched bases: 6. The CDR3 consists of 16 residues. The whole variable domain, filled in from reference TRBV30 and TRBJ1-6, reads SQTIHQWPATLVQPVGSPLSLECTVEGTSNPNLYWYRQAAGRGLQLLFYSVGIGQISSEVPQNLSASRPQDRQFILSSKKLLLSDSGFYLCAWMKGGSSYNSPLHFGNGTRLTVT.

V gene TRBV6-6 combines with J gene TRBJ2-2; D may be TRBD2 (5 bases). The length of the CDR3 is 15 residues. Germline V gives CDR1 MNHNY, CDR2 SVGAGI (reference sequence). Trimming stripped 5 bases from V and 5 bases from J, with 15 bases between. The CDR3 region is CASSTRALKTGELFF. In DNA, the CDR3 is TGTGCCAGCAGTACGCGGGCTTTGAAAACCGGGGAGCTGTTTTTT.

The CDR3 loop reads CASSLAGYSNQPQHF. The CDR3 DNA follows: TGTGCCAGCAGCTTAGCCGGTTATAGCAATCAGCCCCAGCATTTT. The V gene is TRBV11-2, the J gene TRBJ1-5; unclear D gene. Germline V CDR1 and CDR2: SGHAT, FQNNGV. The CDR3 runs to 15 residues. The V end lost 1 base, the J end lost 0 bases, and 7 bases lay between the germline ends. The whole variable domain, remainder taken from reference TRBV11-2 and TRBJ1-5, is EAGVAQSPRYKIIEKRQSVAFWCNPISGHATLYWYQQILGQGPKLLIQFQNNGVVDDSQLPKDRFSAERLKGVDSTLKIQPAKLEDSAVYLCASSLAGYSNQPQHFGDGTRLSIL.

V is TRBV5-1 and J is TRBJ2-7, with 9 bases identical to TRBD1. Germline assignment: CDR1 SGHRS and CDR2 YFSETQ. V trimming: 1 base; J trimming: 2 bases; junction bases outside the gene matches: 7. The CDR3 has 16 amino acids. This CDR3 is CASSLQGQGLAYEQYF. As DNA, the CDR3 is TGCGCCAGCAGCTTGCAGGGACAGGGATTGGCCTACGAGCAGTACTTC. Full variable domain (outside the CDR3, taken from reference TRBV5-1 and TRBJ2-7): KAGVTQTPRYLIKTRGQQVTLSCSPISGHRSVSWYQQTPGQGLQFLFEYFSETQRNKGNFPGRFSGRQFSNSRSEMNVSTLELGDSALYLCASSLQGQGLAYEQYFGPGTRLTVT.

This sequence joins TRBV10-3 and TRBJ2-5; tentative D call: TRBD1 (6 bases). The germline gives CDR1 ENHRY, CDR2 SYGVKD. The CDR3 runs 13 residues. The ends were cut back, 5 bases at V and 3 bases at J, with 10 bases in the middle. The CDR3 is CAISTDSEETQYF. Here the CDR3 DNA reads TGTGCCATCAGTACGGACAGCGAAGAGACCCAGTACTTC.

The chain has TRBV15 and TRBJ2-1, with 7 bases that match TRBD2. V was pared by 1 base and J by 3 bases, with 6 bases of the junction left unmatched. The germline V gene encodes CDR1 LNHNV and CDR2 YYDKDF (reference sequence). This CDR3 contains 16 residues. This CDR3 is CATSRGREGFYNEQFF. CDR3 sequence (DNA): TGTGCCACCAGCAGAGGAAGGGAGGGGTTCTACAATGAGCAGTTCTTC.

J is TRBJ1-2 and V is TRBV6-1; 9 bases match TRBD1. CDR1 is MNHNS and CDR2 is SASEGT in the germline V gene. CDR3 length: 17 amino acids. The V and J ends lost 4 bases and 4 bases, in that order; junction bases with no gene match: 13. The CDR3 nucleotides are TGTGCCAGCAGTGGCCCCGGGACAGGGATCTCACCCTATGGCTACACCTTC. Translated: CASSGPGTGISPYGYTF.

The chain couples TRBV6-1 to TRBJ2-7; TRBD1 aligns across 7 bases. The CDR3 length is 15 residues. Germline trimming cut 4 bases from V and 5 bases from J; bases unmatched to any gene: 11. Germline lookup yields CDR1 MNHNS and CDR2 SASEGT. CDR3 in DNA: TGTGCCAGCAGTGGTGGGACAGCCGGTTGGGACGAGCAGTACTTC. Translation gives CASSGGTAGWDEQYF.

This clone was detected once. This sequence joins TRBV7-3 and TRBJ2-7; D is tentatively TRBD1 or TRBD2 (6 bases each). CDR3 size: 15 residues. Germline CDR1 is SGHTA and CDR2 is FQGTGA. The V and J ends lost 2 bases and 3 bases respectively, with 14 bases between them. The CDR3 nucleotides read TGTGCCAGCAGCTTAGGGGCGGGGACATACTACGAGCAGTACTTC. Protein product: CASSLGAGTYYEQYF.

The chain is built from TRBV12-2 and TRBJ2-3; the table gives TRBD2 as D, unverified against the DNA. TRBV12-2 is tagged as a pseudogene. The CDR3 contains 14 residues. CDR3 region: CASRFRGATDTQYF. The DNA of the CDR3 is TGTGCAAGTCGTTTTCGGGGGGCCACAGATACGCAGTATTTT.